This record concerns one T cell receptor (beta chain) sequence. Its antigen remains unknown. In replicate PCRs of sorted subsets, 150 to 200 ng DNA, approximately 30,000 T cell genomes, was used. Repertoires were generated with immunoSEQ multiplex PCR, while TCRdb's copy carries only in-frame clones and drops some. The repertoire holds roughly 2 million clones, with around 95% as singletons. This sample stems from a study of shared clonotypes between healthy human individuals. Study-wide results and limits: Researchers sampled blood only, noting tissue repertoires likely differ. The diversity represented, both genetic and in exposure history, was limited by few donors.

Trimming pared 0 bases from V and 2 bases from J, leaving 7 bases between. The CDR3 length is 15 residues. Germline V lookup: CDR1 SGHTA, CDR2 FQGNSA. Material: naive CD4+ T cells sorted from blood. Subset reported: CD45RA+ positively selected. The sequence was collected from a man aged 18 to 29 in good health. The chain uses TRBV7-2 and TRBJ1-4; a possible D gene is TRBD1 (5 bases). The CDR3 coding sequence is TGTGCCAGCAGCTTAGCCAGGGTTACTAATGAAAAACTGTTTTTT. It yields the protein CASSLARVTNEKLFF. Looking up the rest from reference TRBV7-2 and TRBJ1-4 gives the full variable domain: GAGVSQSPSNKVTEKGKDVELRCDPISGHTALYWYRQSLGQGLEFLIYFQGNSAPDKSGLPSDRFSAERTGGSVSTLTIQRTQQEDSAVYLCASSLARVTNEKLFFGSGTQLSVL.